This section outlines one TCR beta chain sequence together with its context. In the original workflow: Estimation of nucleated cell counts was performed using reference gene primer amplification. The protocol was immunoSEQ multiplex PCR, while the TCRdb copy is restricted to in-frame clones and leaves out a portion. The V and J calls and the clone size are those of that table, but D and trimming were determined from the DNA. The data contain 140,000 to 150,000 clones, about 87% of them singletons. The data belong to a study of blood T cell repertoires in COVID-19. V was shortened by 2 bases and J by 5 bases, with 4 bases between the two germline ends. Germline V gene sequence: CDR1 SGHKS, CDR2 YYEKEE (reference sequence). This CDR3 contains 12 residues.

The specimen sequenced was peripheral blood. The clonotype originates from a human donor with COVID-19, enrolled during active disease. The donor label of this sample is uncertain. The chain couples TRBV5-5 to TRBJ2-2; D not certain. The CDR3 sequence is CASSFQTGELFF. The CDR3 DNA reads TGTGCCAGCAGCTTTCAGACCGGGGAGCTGTTTTTT.